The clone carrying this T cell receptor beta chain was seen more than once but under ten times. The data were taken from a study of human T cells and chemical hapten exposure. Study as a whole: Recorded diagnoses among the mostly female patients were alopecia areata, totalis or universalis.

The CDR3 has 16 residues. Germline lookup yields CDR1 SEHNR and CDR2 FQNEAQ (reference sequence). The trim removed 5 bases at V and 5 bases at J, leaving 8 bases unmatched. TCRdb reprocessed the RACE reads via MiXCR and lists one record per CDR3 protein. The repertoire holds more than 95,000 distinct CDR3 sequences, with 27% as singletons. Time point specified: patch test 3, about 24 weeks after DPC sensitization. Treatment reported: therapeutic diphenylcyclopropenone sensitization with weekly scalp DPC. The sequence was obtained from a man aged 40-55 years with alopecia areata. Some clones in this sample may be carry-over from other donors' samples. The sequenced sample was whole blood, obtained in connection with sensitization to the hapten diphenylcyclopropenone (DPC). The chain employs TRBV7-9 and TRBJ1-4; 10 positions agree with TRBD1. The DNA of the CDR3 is TGTGCCAGCAGCCCAAATCCGGGACAGGGGAATGAAAAACTGTTTTTT. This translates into CASSPNPGQGNEKLFF.